This T cell receptor beta chain was retrieved from a study of human T cells and chemical hapten exposure. This sample's time point: patch test 3, about 24 weeks after DPC sensitization. Treatment described: therapeutic diphenylcyclopropenone sensitization with weekly scalp DPC. The study enrolled 18 to 70-year-old alopecia patients suitable for DPC. The CDR3 consists of 14 residues. Trimming cost V 5 bases and J 3 bases, with 10 bases left between them. Germline CDR1 and CDR2: SEHNR and FQNEAQ (reference sequence). Unique molecular identifiers were attached to individual cDNA molecules within the library. TCRdb reprocessed the RACE reads via MiXCR and lists one record per CDR3 protein. The table records about 190,000 distinct CDR3 sequences, approximately 26% of them present only once. This clonotype was detected a few times.

The gene calls are TRBV7-9 and TRBJ2-2; D may be TRBD1 (6 bases). The material sequenced was whole blood, taken in connection with sensitization to the hapten diphenylcyclopropenone (DPC). The clonotype comes from a woman aged 40 to 50 with alopecia areata. Some clones in this sample may be carry-over from other donors' samples. CDR3 loop: CASSQGQYTGELFF. Written as DNA, the CDR3 is TGTGCCAGCAGCCAAGGACAGTACACCGGGGAGCTGTTTTTT.